One and the same sample provided the 26 T cell receptor beta chains below, sequenced in a study of CD8 T cells in Susac syndrome. cDNA came from roughly 0.5 to 1 ug RNA primed by random hexamers. From the immunoSEQ multiplex PCR reads, TCRdb called clonotypes with MiXCR, one entry per CDR3 protein. The sample holds tens of thousands of distinct CDR3 sequences; approximately 95% are singletons and the top ten take roughly 0.5%. Sequencing used CD8+ T cells from PBMCs. These receptors came from a human donor with Susac syndrome.

This chain links TRBV20-1 with TRBJ2-7; 7 bases fit TRBD2. Unmatched junction bases numbered 10, after V lost 5 bases and J lost 0 bases. The CDR3 spans 15 residues. Per the germline V gene, CDR1 is DFQATT and CDR2 is SNEGSKA (reference sequence). The CDR3 loop is CSAGRGRFSSYEQYF. CDR3 nucleotide sequence: TGCAGTGCTGGGAGGGGACGGTTTTCCTCCTACGAGCAGTACTTC.

This clonotype was seen once. The chain recombines TRBV30 with TRBJ1-5; D uncertain. Germline CDR1 is GTSNPN and CDR2 is SVGIG (reference sequence). The CDR3 covers 13 residues. V lost 0 bases, J lost 5 bases, and 8 bases lay in between. In DNA form, the CDR3 reads TGTGCCTGGAGTGTAATGAAGGATCAGCCCCAGCATTTT. Amino acid sequence: CAWSVMKDQPQHF. The whole variable domain, remainder taken from reference TRBV30 and TRBJ1-5, is SQTIHQWPATLVQPVGSPLSLECTVEGTSNPNLYWYRQAAGRGLQLLFYSVGIGQISSEVPQNLSASRPQDRQFILSSKKLLLSDSGFYLCAWSVMKDQPQHFGDGTRLSIL.

The chain uses TRBV2 and TRBJ2-1; 7 positions match TRBD2. V was clipped by 6 bases and J by 3 bases; unmatched bases: 5. Germline V gene data show CDR1 as SNHLY and CDR2 as FYNNEI. The CDR3 consists of 14 residues. The CDR3 is CASRVAGVYNEQFF. CDR3 nucleotides: TGTGCCAGCAGGGTGGCGGGGGTCTACAATGAGCAGTTCTTC.

This rearrangement joins TRBV29-1 to TRBJ2-3; TRBD2 aligns across 9 bases. V lost 6 bases and J lost 2; bases outside the gene matches: 15. The CDR3 runs to 17 residues. Germline-derived CDR1 and CDR2 are SQVTM and ANQGSEA. CDR3 in DNA: TGCAGCGTCGACGGGCCAGCTAGCGGGACTACCACAGATACGCAGTATTTT. Translating it yields CSVDGPASGTTTDTQYF.

V is TRBV4-1 and J is TRBJ1-2, with no clear D. Germline CDR1 reads MGHRA; CDR2 reads YSYEKL. This CDR3 is built from 15 residues. Trimming shortened V by 3 bases and J by 8 bases, and 19 bases separated the two germline ends. The CDR3 nucleotides read TGCGCCAGCAGCCAGGGCCGGGCAGGCAAGTACGGCTACACCTTC. It translates to CASSQGRAGKYGYTF.

The V gene is TRBV6-5, the J gene TRBJ1-5, with TRBD1 as a possible D gene (5 bases). Germline V CDR1 and CDR2: MNHEY, SVGAGI. This CDR3 has 15 amino acids. Trimming removed 5 bases at V and 6 bases at J, with 17 bases between. CDR3 nucleotides: TGTGCCAGCAGTCCCGGGGGAGGGGTTGGTCAGCCCCAGCATTTT. Translating it yields CASSPGGGVGQPQHF.

The chain combines TRBV20-1 with TRBJ2-7; D unclear. Trimming left V 5 bases short and J 6 bases short, with 11 bases between. There are 11 residues in the CDR3. CDR1 and CDR2 (germline): DFQATT, SNEGSKA (reference sequence). The CDR3 here is CSAGPSPEQYF. The CDR3 bases are TGCAGTGCTGGTCCGTCGCCCGAGCAGTACTTC.

V usage is TRBV5-1 and J usage is TRBJ1-1; TRBD1 is a possible D gene (5 bases). V lost 0 bases to trimming and J lost 5 bases, with 11 bases between them. The CDR3 length is 14 residues. Germline CDR1 reads SGHRS; CDR2 reads YFSETQ. CDR3 amino acids: CASSLGGPMTEAFF. The CDR3 nucleotides are TGCGCCAGCAGCTTGGGGGGCCCAATGACTGAAGCTTTCTTT.

This rearrangement joins TRBV29-1 to TRBJ2-7; 10 nucleotides align to TRBD1. The CDR3 loop spans 13 amino acids. Trimming took 6 bases from V and 5 from J; bases not matched to a gene: 7. CDR1 and CDR2 (germline): SQVTM, ANQGSEA. The CDR3 loop reads CSVSGTGADEQYF. The CDR3, as DNA: TGCAGCGTGTCCGGGACAGGGGCCGACGAGCAGTACTTC.

The V and J genes are TRBV7-2 and TRBJ1-5, with D possibly being TRBD1 (6 bases). Germline CDR1 reads SGHTA; CDR2 reads FQGNSA. The V end was cut by 10 bases, the J end by 3 bases, with 13 bases between. This CDR3 spans 13 amino acids. Here the CDR3 DNA reads TGTGCCACCCAAGGACAGTACAATCAGCCCCAGCATTTT. Residues: CATQGQYNQPQHF.

The DNA for the CDR3 is TGTGCCAGCAGTTACCCCCTAGCGGGAGAGGCCACAGATACGCAGTATTTT. Protein sequence: CASSYPLAGEATDTQYF. This chain connects TRBV6-5 to TRBJ2-3; 10 nucleotides align to TRBD2. There are 17 residues in the CDR3. CDR1 and CDR2 (germline): MNHEY, SVGAGI. V shed 2 bases, J shed 2 bases, and the junction held 7 bases outside the gene matches.

This sequence joins TRBV5-4 and TRBJ2-5; D could derive from TRBD1 or TRBD2 (5 bases each). The CDR3 spans 14 residues. V lost 3 bases and J lost 13, with 22 bases in between. The germline V gene has CDR1 SGHNT and CDR2 YYREEE (reference sequence). DNA for the CDR3: TGTGCCAGCAGCTATCCGGGGCCAGAGGGACGGTCGTACTTC. Protein product: CASSYPGPEGRSYF.

The V call is TRBV20-1, the J call TRBJ2-1; possible D gene TRBD2, 6 bases. CDR1 is DFQATT and CDR2 is SNEGSKA in the germline V gene (reference sequence). The CDR3 length is 16 residues. V gave up 4 bases and J gave up 2 bases, with 18 bases separating them. The CDR3 region has the DNA TGCAGTGCTATGTCCCCCGTGGGAGGACCCTACAATGAGCAGTTCTTC. It encodes CSAMSPVGGPYNEQFF.

This clonotype came up once. The chain links TRBV6-2 or TRBV6-3 to TRBJ2-5; D not certain. This CDR3 region has 13 residues. The V and J ends lost 5 bases and 0 bases respectively, with 7 bases between them. Germline V gives CDR1 MNHEY, CDR2 SVGEGT. CDR3 region: CASSTLYQETQYF. Here the CDR3 DNA reads TGTGCCAGCAGTACTCTGTACCAAGAGACCCAGTACTTC.

A single count supports this clonotype. The chain couples TRBV4-1 to TRBJ2-1; D possibly uses TRBD1 or TRBD2 (5 bases each). The CDR3 sequence is 16 residues long. With 3 bases removed from V and 4 bases from J, the gap between germline ends came to 16 bases. In germline, CDR1 is MGHRA, CDR2 YSYEKL. The CDR3 sequence is CASSHSRVEGYNEQFF. The CDR3 DNA follows: TGCGCCAGCAGCCACAGTCGGGTAGAGGGGTACAATGAGCAGTTCTTC.

The rearrangement uses TRBV13 and TRBJ2-3, with 16 bases matching TRBD2. The CDR3 has 18 residues. Germline CDR1 is PRHDT and CDR2 is FYEKMQ (reference sequence). Trimming at V came to 7 bases and at J to 6 bases, leaving 13 bases not matched to a gene. CDR3: CASTPGTSGRGGSDTQYF. In nucleotides, the CDR3 is TGTGCCAGCACCCCGGGGACTAGCGGGAGGGGGGGGTCGGATACGCAGTATTTT.

The V and J genes are TRBV4-1 and TRBJ1-1, with 9 bases aligning to TRBD1. V lost 3 bases to trimming and J lost 1 base; unmatched junction nucleotides: 3. Per germline, CDR1 MGHRA and CDR2 YSYEKL. CDR3 length equals 15 residues. CDR3 nucleotides: TGCGCCAGCAGCCAGACGGGACAGGGGAACACTGAAGCTTTCTTT. Protein: CASSQTGQGNTEAFF.

The chain combines TRBV12-3 or TRBV12-4 with TRBJ1-4; possibly TRBD1 for D (5 bases). The CDR3 consists of 12 residues. Trimming shortened V by 7 bases and J by 7 bases, and 10 bases separated the two germline ends. As DNA, the CDR3 is TGTGCCAGCACCTTGGGGCTTGAAAAACTGTTTTTT. This codes for CASTLGLEKLFF.

The V gene is TRBV29-1, the J gene TRBJ2-2, with D possibly TRBD2 on 5 matching bases. V was clipped by 6 bases and J by 7 bases, with 15 bases between them. CDR3 size: 13 residues. The germline gives CDR1 SQVTM, CDR2 ANQGSEA. This CDR3 is CSVYGEGGGELFF. For the CDR3, the DNA is TGCAGCGTCTATGGCGAGGGTGGCGGGGAGCTGTTTTTT.

The rearrangement uses TRBV5-1 and TRBJ2-7; 11 bases match TRBD2. Germline CDR1 and CDR2: SGHRS and YFSETQ. The CDR3 is made up of 15 amino acids. Unmatched junction bases numbered 5, after V lost 4 bases and J lost 2 bases. CDR3 sequence: CASSHSGRGTYEQYF. The CDR3 coding sequence is TGCGCCAGCAGCCATAGCGGGAGGGGAACCTACGAGCAGTACTTC.

This rearrangement joins TRBV9 to TRBJ2-1; D gene uncertain. The CDR3 runs 12 residues. The germline gives CDR1 SGDLS, CDR2 YYNGEE. V dropped 0 bases and J dropped 8 bases, with 6 bases sitting between them. CDR3 amino acids: CASSVVPDEQFF. CDR3 coding DNA: TGTGCCAGCAGCGTAGTACCAGATGAGCAGTTCTTC.

J is TRBJ2-1 and V is TRBV5-6; possibly TRBD1 or TRBD2 for D (5 bases each). Germline V gene data show CDR1 as SGHDT and CDR2 as YYEEEE. The V end was cut by 6 bases, the J end by 5 bases, with 9 bases between. The CDR3 consists of 12 residues. In DNA, the CDR3 is TGTGCCAGCACTCGGGGCAACAATGAGCAGTTCTTC. This codes for CASTRGNNEQFF.

This rearrangement joins TRBV20-1 to TRBJ2-7; D gene uncertain. The V gene's germline CDR1 is DFQATT and CDR2 SNEGSKA (reference sequence). This CDR3 is built from 13 residues. The V and J ends lost 0 bases and 1 base respectively, with 7 bases between them. The CDR3 nucleotides read TGCAGTGCTAGAGATCACGGGTCCTACGAGCAGTACTTC. Protein sequence: CSARDHGSYEQYF.

The chain carries TRBV11-2 and TRBJ1-5; no reliable D call. V shed 3 bases and J shed 3 bases, with 9 bases lying between them. The CDR3 spans 14 residues. Germline V gives CDR1 SGHAT, CDR2 FQNNGV. The CDR3 reads CASSFGPYNQPQHF. The CDR3 DNA reads as TGTGCCAGCAGCTTCGGGCCCTACAATCAGCCCCAGCATTTT.

This chain uses TRBV7-9 with TRBJ2-5; D is uncertain. Per germline, CDR1 SEHNR and CDR2 FQNEAQ (reference sequence). V was cut by 8 bases and J by 1 base, with 11 bases left in between. CDR3 length: 13 residues. The CDR3 reads CASLSFPQETQYF. CDR3 nucleotides: TGTGCCAGCCTTTCGTTCCCCCAAGAGACCCAGTACTTC.

The rearrangement links TRBV20-1 to TRBJ2-1, with TRBD2 identical over 13 bases. The germline CDR1 and CDR2 sequences are DFQATT and SNEGSKA (reference sequence). This CDR3 has 15 amino acids. With 3 bases clipped from V and 8 bases from J, the junction kept 7 bases outside the gene matches. The CDR3 reads CSAREMGLAGYEQFF. CDR3 nucleotides: TGCAGTGCTAGGGAGATGGGACTAGCGGGATATGAGCAGTTCTTC.